The T cell receptor (beta chain) under discussion was sequenced for a study of control samples from healthy donors and cancer patients. The ends were cut back, 4 bases at V and 0 bases at J, with 7 bases in the middle. The CDR3 loop spans 13 amino acids. In germline, CDR1 is MDHEN, CDR2 SYDVKM. Sequencing was performed with immunoSEQ multiplex PCR; in TCRdb, only in-frame clones are kept and a portion is missing. The table lists 150,000 to 200,000 clones, nearly 90% of them singletons. The source is a woman between 45 and 60 years old in good health. The rearrangement joins TRBV28 to TRBJ2-7, with a possible D match to TRBD2 (6 bases). The source material was blood. The CDR3 protein is CASSWDFSYEQYF. The DNA of the CDR3 is TGTGCCAGCAGTTGGGACTTCTCCTACGAGCAGTACTTC.